This TCR beta chain was recorded in a study of tumor-infiltrating lymphocytes in primary liver carcinoma. Across the whole study: Staging of the tumors gave T1-T3 N0M0, with widths of 4.2 to 10 cm.

Trimming left V 8 bases short and J 0 bases short, with 26 bases between. The CDR3 has 18 amino acids. Germline loops: CDR1 SQVTM, CDR2 ANQGSEA. cDNA specific to TCR beta was made from approximately 0.55 ug of total RNA, with a constant-region primer employed for priming. Three-round nested multiplex PCR performed with slightly modified ARM-PCR produced the TCR beta libraries. TRBV1-TRBV30 forward primers and a C-beta reverse primer were used in the first two PCR rounds, which each ran for around 10 cycles. One entry per CDR3 protein, called by TCRdb with MiXCR from the multiplex PCR reads. The table shows 250,000 to 350,000 distinct CDR3 sequences, with around 50% occurring only once. Germline DNA was extracted too, while blood RNA derived from unsorted whole blood.

Material for sequencing was peripheral blood. This sequence joins TRBV29-1 and TRBJ2-1, with D perhaps matching TRBD2 (5 bases). This sequence originates from a woman aged 30 to 39 with primary liver carcinoma and hepatitis B virus infection. The chain's CDR3 is CSPSLLDPVVSSYNEQFF. CDR3 DNA sequence: TGCAGCCCGAGCTTACTAGACCCGGTTGTTAGCTCCTACAATGAGCAGTTCTTC.